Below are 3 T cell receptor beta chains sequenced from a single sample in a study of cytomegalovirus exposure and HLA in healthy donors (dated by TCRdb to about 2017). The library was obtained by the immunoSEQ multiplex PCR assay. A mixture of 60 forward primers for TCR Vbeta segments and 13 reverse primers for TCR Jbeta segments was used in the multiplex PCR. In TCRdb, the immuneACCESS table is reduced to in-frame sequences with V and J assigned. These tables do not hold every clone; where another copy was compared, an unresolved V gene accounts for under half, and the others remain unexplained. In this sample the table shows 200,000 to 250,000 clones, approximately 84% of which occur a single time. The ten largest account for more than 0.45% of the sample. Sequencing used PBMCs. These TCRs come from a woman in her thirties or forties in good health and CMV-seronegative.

CDR3 sequence (DNA): TGTGCCAGCAGCTTAAACTCCCGCAATGAGCAGTTCTTC. This codes for CASSLNSRNEQFF. The chain uses TRBV7-2 and TRBJ2-1; D gene ambiguous. V was cut by 2 bases and J by 6 bases, with 8 bases left in between. The CDR3 length is 13 residues. The germline gives CDR1 SGHTA, CDR2 FQGNSA.

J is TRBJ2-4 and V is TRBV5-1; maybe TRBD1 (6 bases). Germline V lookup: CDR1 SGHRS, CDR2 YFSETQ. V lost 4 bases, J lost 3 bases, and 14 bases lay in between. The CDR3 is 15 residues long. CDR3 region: CASSQDSRGKNIQYF. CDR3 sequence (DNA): TGCGCCAGCAGCCAGGACAGTCGCGGCAAAAACATTCAGTACTTC.

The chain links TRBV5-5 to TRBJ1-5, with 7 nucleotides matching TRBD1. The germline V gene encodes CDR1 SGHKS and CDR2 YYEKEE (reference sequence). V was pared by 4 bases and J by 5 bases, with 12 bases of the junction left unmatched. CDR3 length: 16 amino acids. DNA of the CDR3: TGTGCCAGCAGCCTTGAAGGGACAGTTCTTTATCAGCCCCAGCATTTT. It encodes CASSLEGTVLYQPQHF. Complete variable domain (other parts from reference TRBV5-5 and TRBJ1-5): DAGVTQSPTHLIKTRGQQVTLRCSPISGHKSVSWYQQVLGQGPQFIFQYYEKEERGRGNFPDRFSARQFPNYSSELNVNALLLGDSALYLCASSLEGTVLYQPQHFGDGTRLSIL.